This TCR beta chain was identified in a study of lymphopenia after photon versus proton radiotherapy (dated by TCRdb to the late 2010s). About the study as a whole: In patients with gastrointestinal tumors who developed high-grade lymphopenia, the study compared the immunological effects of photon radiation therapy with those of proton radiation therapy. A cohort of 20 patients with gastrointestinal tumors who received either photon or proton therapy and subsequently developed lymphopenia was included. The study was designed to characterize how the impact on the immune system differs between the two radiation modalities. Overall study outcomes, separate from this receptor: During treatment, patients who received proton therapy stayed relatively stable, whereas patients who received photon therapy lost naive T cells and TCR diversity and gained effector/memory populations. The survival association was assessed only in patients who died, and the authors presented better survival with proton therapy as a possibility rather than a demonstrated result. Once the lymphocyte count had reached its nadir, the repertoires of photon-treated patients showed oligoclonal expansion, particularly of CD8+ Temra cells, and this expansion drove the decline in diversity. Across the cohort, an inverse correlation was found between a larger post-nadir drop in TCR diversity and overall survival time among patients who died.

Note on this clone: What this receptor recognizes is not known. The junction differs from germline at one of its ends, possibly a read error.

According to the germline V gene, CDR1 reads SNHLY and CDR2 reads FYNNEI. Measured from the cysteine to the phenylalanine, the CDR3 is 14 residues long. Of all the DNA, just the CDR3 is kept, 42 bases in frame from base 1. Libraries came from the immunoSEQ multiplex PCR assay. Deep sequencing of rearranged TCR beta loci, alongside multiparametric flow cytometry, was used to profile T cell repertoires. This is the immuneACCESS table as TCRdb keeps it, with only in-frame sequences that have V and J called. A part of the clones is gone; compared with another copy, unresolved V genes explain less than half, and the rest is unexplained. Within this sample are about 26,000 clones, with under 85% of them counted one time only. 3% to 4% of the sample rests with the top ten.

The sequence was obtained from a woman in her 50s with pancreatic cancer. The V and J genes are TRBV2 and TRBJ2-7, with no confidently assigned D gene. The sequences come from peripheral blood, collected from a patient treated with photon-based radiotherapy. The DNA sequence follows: TGTGCCAGCAGCGAAGTCGGATCGCTGGCGGAGCAGTACTTC. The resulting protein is CASSEVGSLAEQYF.